The rows below give T cell receptor beta chains drawn from one sample of a study of breast tumors, draining lymph nodes, adjacent tissues. TCRdb independently ran MiXCR on the multiplex PCR reads; one entry per CDR3 protein. The data show approximately 170,000 distinct CDR3 sequences, about 30% seen once. The sample was axillary lymph node tissue. Receptor source: a female donor with breast cancer. Some clones in this sample may be carry-over from other donors' samples. Both conserved end residues are part of each CDR3. D genes are given only for firm matches. Clone size appears in some rows only: once, few, many, or a class for an expanded clone.

clone size: many
J gene: TRBJ1-4
D gene: TRBD1
V gene: TRBV16
CDR3 DNA: TGTGCCAGCAGCCGAATGCAGGGGGCGGATGAAAAACTGTTTTTT
CDR3 protein: CASSRMQGADEKLFF

clone size: many
J gene: TRBJ2-7
D gene: .
V gene: TRBV6-5
CDR3 DNA: TGTGCCAGCAGAAGGGACTCCCAGGGGGGCGAGCAGTACTTC
CDR3 protein: CASRRDSQGGEQYF

clone size: .
J gene: TRBJ2-3
D gene: TRBD1
V gene: TRBV7-2
CDR3 DNA: TGTGCCAGCAGCACCTACAGGGGTGAAGATACGCAGTATTTT
CDR3 protein: CASSTYRGEDTQYF

clone size: .
J gene: TRBJ2-7
D gene: TRBD1
V gene: TRBV6-5
CDR3 DNA: TGTGCCAGCAGTCACTCGACAGGGGGCGCGAACGAGCAGTACTTC
CDR3 protein: CASSHSTGGANEQYF

clone size: many
J gene: TRBJ1-3
D gene: TRBD1
V gene: TRBV4-2
CDR3 DNA: TGTGCCAGCAGCCCGGGACAGGGGACGGGAAACACCATATATTTT
CDR3 protein: CASSPGQGTGNTIYF

clone size: many
J gene: TRBJ2-7
D gene: TRBD2
V gene: TRBV5-4
CDR3 DNA: TGTGCCAGCAGCCCATTGAAGACTAGCGGGAGCTACGAGCAGTACTTC
CDR3 protein: CASSPLKTSGSYEQYF

clone size: few
J gene: TRBJ2-7
D gene: .
V gene: TRBV3-1
CDR3 DNA: TGTGCCAGCAGCCAAGATAGGGGGGCCGTCGTCTACGAGCAGTACTTC
CDR3 protein: CASSQDRGAVVYEQYF

clone size: many
J gene: TRBJ1-2
D gene: .
V gene: TRBV7-2
CDR3 DNA: TGTGCCAGCAGATTAAGACAGGCCCGGGGCTATGGCTACACCTTC
CDR3 protein: CASRLRQARGYGYTF

clone size: .
J gene: TRBJ1-6
D gene: TRBD1
V gene: TRBV10-2
CDR3 DNA: TGCGCCAGCAGACCACAGGGGGTGAATTCACCCCTCCACTTT
CDR3 protein: CASRPQGVNSPLHF

clone size: many
J gene: TRBJ2-5
D gene: TRBD2
V gene: TRBV20-1
CDR3 DNA: TGCAGTGCTAGGCCCCTAGCGGGAGGGCGTCGGGAGACCCAGTACTTC
CDR3 protein: CSARPLAGGRRETQYF

clone size: .
J gene: TRBJ1-5
D gene: TRBD1
V gene: TRBV6-1
CDR3 DNA: TGTGCCAGCAGTGAGGACAGGGAGCCCGGTCAGCCCCAGCATTTT
CDR3 protein: CASSEDREPGQPQHF

clone size: .
J gene: TRBJ2-3
D gene: .
V gene: TRBV19
CDR3 DNA: TGTGCCAGTAGTAGAGCGGTGCACAATGAGCAGTATTTT
CDR3 protein: CASSRAVHNEQYF

clone size: many
J gene: TRBJ2-1
D gene: TRBD2
V gene: TRBV7-3
CDR3 DNA: TGTGCCAGCAGCGGAGCGGGGCCCTACAATGAGCAGTTCTTC
CDR3 protein: CASSGAGPYNEQFF

clone size: many
J gene: TRBJ2-5
D gene: TRBD2
V gene: TRBV7-2
CDR3 DNA: TGTGCCAGCAGCCGTAATCCGGGACTAGCGTCTCAAGAGCCCCAGTACTTC
CDR3 protein: CASSRNPGLASQEPQYF

clone size: .
J gene: TRBJ2-1
D gene: TRBD2
V gene: TRBV12-5
CDR3 DNA: TGTGCTAGTGGTTTGGCGACTTTAGCGGGAGCGGGGGACAATAAGCAGTTCTTC
CDR3 protein: CASGLATLAGAGDNKQFF

clone size: .
J gene: TRBJ2-3
D gene: .
V gene: TRBV29-1
CDR3 DNA: TGCAGCGTGGCGGGTCAGAGCACAGATACGCAGTATTTT
CDR3 protein: CSVAGQSTDTQYF

clone size: .
J gene: TRBJ2-7
D gene: TRBD1
V gene: TRBV15
CDR3 DNA: TGTGCCTCCAGCAGTTTATCCCCAAGGGGGCGTCCCCACTACGAGCAGTACTTC
CDR3 protein: CASSSLSPRGRPHYEQYF

clone size: .
J gene: TRBJ2-7
D gene: TRBD1
V gene: TRBV6-6
CDR3 DNA: TGTGCCAGCAGTCCAGCCGGGACAGAGAGAGCCTACGAGCAGTACTTC
CDR3 protein: CASSPAGTERAYEQYF

clone size: many
J gene: TRBJ2-5
D gene: TRBD2
V gene: TRBV9
CDR3 DNA: TGTGCCAGCAGCGTAGAGGCGGGAGTTCAGACCCAGTACTTC
CDR3 protein: CASSVEAGVQTQYF

clone size: .
J gene: TRBJ2-7
D gene: .
V gene: TRBV11-2
CDR3 DNA: TGTGCCAGCAGCTTAAGTGGGGGAACGGACGAGCAGTACTTC
CDR3 protein: CASSLSGGTDEQYF

clone size: many
J gene: TRBJ1-3
D gene: .
V gene: TRBV25-1
CDR3 DNA: TGTGCCAGCAGTGAATTTACTTTAAATACAGGTCCTGGAAACACCATATATTTT
CDR3 protein: CASSEFTLNTGPGNTIYF

clone size: many
J gene: TRBJ2-7
D gene: .
V gene: TRBV7-9
CDR3 DNA: TGTGCCAGCAGCGAGGGTATAGGGGCCCACGAGCAGTACTTC
CDR3 protein: CASSEGIGAHEQYF

clone size: few
J gene: TRBJ1-1
D gene: TRBD1
V gene: TRBV20-1
CDR3 DNA: TGCAGTGCTAGGGGGACAGGGGGCGCGGAGTCGCGGAGAGCTTTCTTT
CDR3 protein: CSARGTGGAESRRAFF

clone size: few
J gene: TRBJ2-1
D gene: TRBD2
V gene: TRBV20-1
CDR3 DNA: TGCAGTGCTAGAGTGGCGACTAGCGGGGACTCCTACAATGAGCAGTTCTTC
CDR3 protein: CSARVATSGDSYNEQFF

clone size: .
J gene: TRBJ2-1
D gene: .
V gene: TRBV15
CDR3 DNA: TGTGCCACCAGCAGAGACAGGGTCTACAATGAGCAGTTCTTC
CDR3 protein: CATSRDRVYNEQFF

clone size: many
J gene: TRBJ2-1
D gene: TRBD2
V gene: TRBV29-1
CDR3 DNA: TGCAGCGCCGGACTAGCTACCGCCTACAATGAGCAGTTCTTC
CDR3 protein: CSAGLATAYNEQFF

clone size: many
J gene: TRBJ2-1
D gene: .
V gene: TRBV9
CDR3 DNA: TGTGCCAGCACCTCCAGGGACACCGCCTACAATGAGCAGTTCTTC
CDR3 protein: CASTSRDTAYNEQFF

clone size: many
J gene: TRBJ2-3
D gene: .
V gene: TRBV12-3/TRBV12-4
CDR3 DNA: TGTGCCAGCAGTTGGAGGGACAGCACAGATACGCAGTATTTT
CDR3 protein: CASSWRDSTDTQYF

clone size: many
J gene: TRBJ2-1
D gene: .
V gene: TRBV15
CDR3 DNA: TGTGCCACCAGCCATCGACTAGTATACGAGCAGTTCTTC
CDR3 protein: CATSHRLVYEQFF

clone size: .
J gene: TRBJ1-4
D gene: .
V gene: TRBV11-2
CDR3 DNA: TGTGCCAGCAGCCAACAGGGTCGGGAAAAACTGTTTTTT
CDR3 protein: CASSQQGREKLFF

clone size: many
J gene: TRBJ2-2
D gene: .
V gene: TRBV7-6
CDR3 DNA: TGTGCCAGCAGCTTAGCGGTGGGGGCGCTCGGGGAGCTGTTTTTT
CDR3 protein: CASSLAVGALGELFF

clone size: .
J gene: TRBJ1-2
D gene: .
V gene: TRBV20-1
CDR3 DNA: TGCAGTGCTAGCAGGGATTTCTATGGCTACACCTTC
CDR3 protein: CSASRDFYGYTF

clone size: .
J gene: TRBJ2-1
D gene: TRBD1
V gene: TRBV15
CDR3 DNA: TGTGCCACCATCCTTACCGGGACAGGGAAGAGCTCCTACAATGAGCAGTTCTTC
CDR3 protein: CATILTGTGKSSYNEQFF

clone size: many
J gene: TRBJ2-3
D gene: .
V gene: TRBV27
CDR3 DNA: TGTGCCAGCAGTCCCCGACCGAGTTCAGATACGCAGTATTTT
CDR3 protein: CASSPRPSSDTQYF

clone size: .
J gene: TRBJ1-1
D gene: TRBD1
V gene: TRBV28
CDR3 DNA: TGTGCCAGCAGTCCCCAGGGGGGGGCTCGCCCGCAGGACACTGAAGCTTTCTTT
CDR3 protein: CASSPQGGARPQDTEAFF

clone size: .
J gene: TRBJ2-4
D gene: TRBD1
V gene: TRBV6-5
CDR3 DNA: TGTGCCAGCAGTTCATTCGCGGACAGGGGGCGTGGTATTTCGGCCAAAAACATTCAGTACTTC
CDR3 protein: CASSSFADRGRGISAKNIQYF

clone size: many
J gene: TRBJ1-5
D gene: TRBD1
V gene: TRBV12-3/TRBV12-4
CDR3 DNA: TGTGCCAGCAGTTTTCAGGGGGAGAGCAATCAGCCCCAGCATTTT
CDR3 protein: CASSFQGESNQPQHF

clone size: many
J gene: TRBJ1-5
D gene: .
V gene: TRBV30
CDR3 DNA: TGTGCCTGGAGTATTGGGAGGGAACAGCCCCAGCATTTT
CDR3 protein: CAWSIGREQPQHF

clone size: .
J gene: TRBJ2-1
D gene: .
V gene: TRBV25-1
CDR3 DNA: TGCGCCAGCATTACTTGGTCCTACAATGAGCAGTTCTTC
CDR3 protein: CASITWSYNEQFF

clone size: many
J gene: TRBJ2-7
D gene: .
V gene: TRBV3-1
CDR3 DNA: TGTGCCAGCAGCCAAGCTTACGAGCAGTACTTC
CDR3 protein: CASSQAYEQYF

clone size: .
J gene: TRBJ1-1
D gene: .
V gene: TRBV15
CDR3 DNA: TGTGCCACCAGCACACAACAGGGAGTTGGCTCTGAAGCTTTCTTT
CDR3 protein: CATSTQQGVGSEAFF

clone size: .
J gene: TRBJ2-5
D gene: .
V gene: TRBV7-9
CDR3 DNA: TGTGCCAGCAGCTTATTCGGGGGAATGAAGACCCAGTACTTC
CDR3 protein: CASSLFGGMKTQYF

clone size: once
J gene: TRBJ2-7
D gene: .
V gene: TRBV28
CDR3 DNA: TGTGCCAGCAGTTTATGGAGACAGGGAGGCGAGCAGTACTTC
CDR3 protein: CASSLWRQGGEQYF

clone size: many
J gene: TRBJ2-7
D gene: TRBD1
V gene: TRBV5-6
CDR3 DNA: TGTGCCAGCAGCTTTACAGGGGGCGAACTGCAGTACTTC
CDR3 protein: CASSFTGGELQYF

clone size: once
J gene: TRBJ2-5
D gene: .
V gene: TRBV12-3/TRBV12-4
CDR3 DNA: TGTGCCAGCAATAGAGCCACGGCGCGGAGGGCCGGGGAGACCCAGTACTTC
CDR3 protein: CASNRATARRAGETQYF

clone size: .
J gene: TRBJ2-2
D gene: .
V gene: TRBV11-2
CDR3 DNA: .
CDR3 protein: CASSRRQPYFGPGTGELFF

clone size: many
J gene: TRBJ1-2
D gene: .
V gene: TRBV9
CDR3 DNA: TGTGCCAGCAGCGTAGGGACAGACTATGGCTACACCTTC
CDR3 protein: CASSVGTDYGYTF

clone size: .
J gene: TRBJ1-2
D gene: TRBD1
V gene: TRBV6-5
CDR3 DNA: TGTGCCAGCAGTCCCCTCGGACAGGTCTATGGCTACACCTTC
CDR3 protein: CASSPLGQVYGYTF

clone size: once
J gene: TRBJ1-5
D gene: .
V gene: TRBV5-6
CDR3 DNA: TGTGCCAGCAGCTTGGGGGTATATTGTTTGTGGCATTTT
CDR3 protein: CASSLGVYCLWHF

clone size: many
J gene: TRBJ1-2
D gene: .
V gene: TRBV6-1
CDR3 DNA: TGTGCCAGCAGACTAAACCAGGGGATGTTCTATGGCTACACCTTC
CDR3 protein: CASRLNQGMFYGYTF

clone size: medium-sized
J gene: TRBJ2-7
D gene: TRBD1
V gene: TRBV10-3
CDR3 DNA: TGTGCCATCAGTGAGTCGGGACAGAACGTCTACGAGCAGTACTTC
CDR3 protein: CAISESGQNVYEQYF

clone size: many
J gene: TRBJ2-7
D gene: TRBD1
V gene: TRBV9
CDR3 DNA: TGTGCCAGCAGCGCCACGGGACAGGGGGCCGGCGAGCAGTACTTC
CDR3 protein: CASSATGQGAGEQYF

clone size: .
J gene: TRBJ2-1
D gene: .
V gene: TRBV5-5
CDR3 DNA: TGTGCCAGCAGCCCTTGGTATATTTCGGCGTGGGGGCAGTTCTTC
CDR3 protein: CASSPWYISAWGQFF